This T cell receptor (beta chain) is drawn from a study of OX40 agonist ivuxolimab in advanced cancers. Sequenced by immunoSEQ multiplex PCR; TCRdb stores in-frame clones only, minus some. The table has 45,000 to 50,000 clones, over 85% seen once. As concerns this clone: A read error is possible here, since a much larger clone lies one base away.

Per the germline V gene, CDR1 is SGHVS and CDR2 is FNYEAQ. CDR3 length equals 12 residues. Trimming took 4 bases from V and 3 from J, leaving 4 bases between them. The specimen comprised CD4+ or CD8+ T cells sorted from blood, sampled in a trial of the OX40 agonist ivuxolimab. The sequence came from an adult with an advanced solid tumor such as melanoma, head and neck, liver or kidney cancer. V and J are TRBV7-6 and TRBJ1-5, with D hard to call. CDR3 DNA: TGTGCCAGCAGCTCTTACAATCAGCCCCAGCATTTT. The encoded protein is CASSSYNQPQHF.